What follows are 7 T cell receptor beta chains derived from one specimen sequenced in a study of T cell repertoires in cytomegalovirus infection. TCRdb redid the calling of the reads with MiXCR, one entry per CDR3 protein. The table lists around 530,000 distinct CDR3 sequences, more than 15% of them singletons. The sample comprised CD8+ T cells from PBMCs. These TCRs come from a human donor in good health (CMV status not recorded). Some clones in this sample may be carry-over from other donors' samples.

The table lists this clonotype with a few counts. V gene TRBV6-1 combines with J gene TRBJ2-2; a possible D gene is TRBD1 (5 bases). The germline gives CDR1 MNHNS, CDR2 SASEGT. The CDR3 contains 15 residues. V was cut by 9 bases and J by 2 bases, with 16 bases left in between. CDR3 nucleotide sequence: TGTGCCAGTAATACGCTAGGGGTAAACACCGGGGAGCTGTTTTTT. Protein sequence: CASNTLGVNTGELFF.

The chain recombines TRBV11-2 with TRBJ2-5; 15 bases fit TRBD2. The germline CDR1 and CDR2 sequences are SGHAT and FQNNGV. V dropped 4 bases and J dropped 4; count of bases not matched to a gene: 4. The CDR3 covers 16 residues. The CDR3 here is CASSSGTSGGPETQYF. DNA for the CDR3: TGTGCCAGCAGCTCCGGGACTAGCGGGGGGCCAGAGACCCAGTACTTC.

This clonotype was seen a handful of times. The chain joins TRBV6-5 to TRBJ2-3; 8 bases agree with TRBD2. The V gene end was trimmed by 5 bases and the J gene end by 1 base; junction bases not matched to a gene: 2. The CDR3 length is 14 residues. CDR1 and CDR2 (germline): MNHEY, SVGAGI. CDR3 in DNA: TGTGCCAGCAGTGAACTAGCGGGCACAGATACGCAGTATTTT. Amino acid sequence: CASSELAGTDTQYF.

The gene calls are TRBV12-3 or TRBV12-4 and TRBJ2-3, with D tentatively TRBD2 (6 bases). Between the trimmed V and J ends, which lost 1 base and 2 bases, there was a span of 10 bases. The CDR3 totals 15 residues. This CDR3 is CASSLGGVVTDTQYF. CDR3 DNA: TGTGCCAGCAGTTTAGGGGGGGTGGTCACAGATACGCAGTATTTT.

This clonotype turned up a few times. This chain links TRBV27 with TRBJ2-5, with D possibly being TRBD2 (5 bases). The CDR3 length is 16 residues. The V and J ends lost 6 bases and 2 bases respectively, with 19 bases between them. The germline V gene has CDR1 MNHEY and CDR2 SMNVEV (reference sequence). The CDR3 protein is CASSPAAGELQETQYF. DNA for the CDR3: TGTGCCAGCAGCCCGGCCGCCGGGGAACTACAAGAGACCCAGTACTTC.

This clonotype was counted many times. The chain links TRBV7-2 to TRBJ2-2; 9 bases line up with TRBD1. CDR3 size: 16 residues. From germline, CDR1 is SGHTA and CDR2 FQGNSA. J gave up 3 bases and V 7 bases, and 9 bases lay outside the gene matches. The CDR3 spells CASNRDRDKDTGELFF. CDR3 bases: TGTGCCAGCAACCGGGACAGGGATAAGGACACCGGGGAGCTGTTTTTT.

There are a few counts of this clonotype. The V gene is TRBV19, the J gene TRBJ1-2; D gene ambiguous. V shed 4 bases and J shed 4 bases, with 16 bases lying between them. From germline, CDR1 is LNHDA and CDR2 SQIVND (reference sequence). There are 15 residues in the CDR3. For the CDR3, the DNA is TGTGCCAGTAGTAGGTCCAGGAGACCGGTCTATGGCTACACCTTC. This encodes CASSRSRRPVYGYTF.